This TCR beta chain was captured by sequencing in a study of patients with pleural tuberculosis. The germline CDR1 and CDR2 sequences are SGHAT and FQDESV (reference sequence). V was pared by 1 base and J by 3 bases, with 5 bases of the junction left unmatched. CDR3 length: 16 amino acids. TCRdb reanalysed the reads using MiXCR and keeps one entry per CDR3 protein. The sample records under 65,000 distinct CDR3 sequences, 5.5% to 8% being singletons. The sequence came from a human donor with pleural tuberculosis. V and J are TRBV11-1 and TRBJ2-3, with 9 bases aligning to TRBD2. The CDR3 reads CASSLVVSGSTDTQYF. CDR3 in DNA: TGTGCCAGCAGCTTAGTGGTTAGCGGGAGTACAGATACGCAGTATTTT.